These T cell receptor beta chains were read from a single sample in a study of beta chain features in type 1 diabetes. The method was immunoSEQ multiplex PCR; TCRdb's version includes in-frame clones alone and lacks a portion of them. The sample has 600,000 to 700,000 clones, under 15% seen once. The sequencing input was naive CD4+ T cells from blood. The source of these receptors is a man younger than 40 with type 1 diabetes. Each CDR3 is given with its conserved first and last residue. A D gene is named only where the DNA matches it firmly. Expanded clones get a size class; other rows say once, few or many, or leave the size out.

size,J,D,V,CDR3,DNA
.,TRBJ1-2,TRBD1,TRBV27,CASSHSTGNYGYTF,TGTGCCAGCAGTCACTCGACAGGGAACTATGGCTACACCTTC
few,TRBJ2-1,TRBD2,TRBV7-2,CASSLLRGSGVNNEQFF,TGTGCCAGCAGCCTCCTCAGAGGTAGCGGGGTGAACAATGAGCAGTTCTTC
.,TRBJ1-6,.,TRBV10-3,CAISDSASPLHF,TGTGCCATCAGTGACTCTGCATCACCCCTCCACTTT
.,TRBJ2-5,.,TRBV6-6,CASSSPSLPRETQYF,TGTGCCAGCAGTTCTCCGTCCCTACCCCGAGAGACCCAGTACTTC
.,TRBJ2-1,.,TRBV7-7,CASSPTFGLYNEQFF,TGTGCTAGCAGCCCGACGTTCGGACTTTACAATGAGCAGTTCTTC
few,TRBJ2-7,.,TRBV29-1,CSVRSTGRSLFSEQYF,TGCAGCGTTCGGTCTACAGGGCGATCCCTCTTTTCTGAGCAGTACTTC
few,TRBJ2-3,.,TRBV6-6,CASSSRDTQYF,TGTGCCAGCAGTTCCAGAGATACGCAGTATTTT
.,TRBJ2-7,TRBD1,TRBV29-1,CSGGDRGGNEQYF,TGCAGCGGTGGGGACAGGGGGGGGAACGAGCAGTACTTC
few,TRBJ2-7,.,TRBV29-1,CSVGVLDEQYF,TGCAGCGTTGGCGTTTTGGACGAGCAGTACTTC
.,TRBJ1-1,TRBD1,TRBV18,CASSPTTGAGTEAFF,TGTGCCAGCTCACCGACTACAGGGGCGGGTACTGAAGCTTTCTTT
few,TRBJ2-1,TRBD1,TRBV27,CASSFLGGDEQFF,TGTGCCAGCAGTTTTCTAGGGGGCGATGAGCAGTTCTTC
few,TRBJ1-6,TRBD1,TRBV2,CASSRDRGNNSPLHF,TGTGCCAGCAGTCGCGACAGGGGGAATAATTCACCCCTCCACTTT
.,TRBJ2-2,.,TRBV7-9,CASSLRWNTGELFF,TGTGCCAGCAGCTTAAGATGGAACACCGGGGAGCTGTTTTTT
.,TRBJ1-2,TRBD1,TRBV7-9,CASSSSTGYFSGYTF,TGTGCCAGCAGCTCCTCGACAGGGTATTTTAGCGGCTACACCTTC
.,TRBJ2-5,.,TRBV14,CASSPRVQETQYF,TGTGCCAGCAGTCCCCGGGTCCAAGAGACCCAGTACTTC
few,TRBJ2-3,TRBD1,TRBV7-9,CASSLGTGQGVQDTQYF,TGTGCCAGCAGCTTAGGAACGGGACAGGGGGTCCAAGATACGCAGTATTTT
.,TRBJ2-1,TRBD1,TRBV18,CASSPGTGEGEQFF,TGTGCCAGCTCACCCGGGACAGGGGAGGGTGAGCAGTTCTTC
.,TRBJ2-7,.,TRBV7-2,CASSLAFGAGGVEYF,TGTGCCAGCAGCTTAGCGTTCGGGGCCGGAGGCGTGGAGTACTTC
.,TRBJ1-5,.,TRBV7-9,CASGSQPQHF,TGTGCCAGCGGTTCCCAGCCCCAGCATTTT
.,TRBJ1-4,TRBD1,TRBV6-5,CASSPQGQSNEKLFF,TGTGCCAGCAGTCCACAGGGGCAGTCTAATGAAAAACTGTTTTTT
.,TRBJ2-7,.,TRBV30,CAWSEPELYEQYF,TGTGCCTGGAGTGAACCTGAACTATACGAGCAGTACTTC
.,TRBJ2-7,TRBD2,TRBV30,CAWSTGGTYEQYF,TGTGCCTGGAGTACGGGGGGAACCTACGAGCAGTACTTC
few,TRBJ1-4,.,TRBV29-1,CSAGQTGEKLFF,TGCAGCGCTGGGCAGACGGGTGAAAAACTGTTTTTT
.,TRBJ2-2,.,TRBV27,CASSLGRANTGELFF,TGTGCCAGCAGTTTAGGGCGAGCGAACACCGGGGAGCTGTTTTTT
few,TRBJ2-7,.,TRBV2,CASRRDISYEQYF,TGTGCCAGCAGGAGGGACATCTCCTACGAGCAGTACTTC
few,TRBJ2-7,.,TRBV30,CAWSVGSRGFRF,TGTGCCTGGAGTGTGGGTTCCAGGGGATTTAGGTTC
.,TRBJ2-5,.,TRBV2,CASTTYGGTETQYF,TGTGCCAGCACCACTTACGGGGGCACAGAGACCCAGTACTTC
.,TRBJ2-2,TRBD1,TRBV7-2,CASSFYQGANTGELFF,TGTGCCAGCAGCTTTTATCAGGGGGCTAACACCGGGGAGCTGTTTTTT
.,TRBJ2-3,.,TRBV7-7,CASSRGRTDTQYF,TGTGCCAGCAGCCGAGGCCGCACAGATACGCAGTATTTT
.,TRBJ1-2,.,TRBV30,CAWSPSGTNYGYTF,TGTGCCTGGAGTCCATCCGGAACTAACTATGGCTACACCTTC
.,TRBJ2-1,.,TRBV20-1,CSASIYNEQFF,TGCAGTGCTAGCATATACAATGAGCAGTTCTTC
few,TRBJ1-4,TRBD1,TRBV7-2,CASSLTGTGGEKLFF,TGTGCCAGCAGCTTAACCGGGACAGGCGGCGAAAAACTGTTTTTT
.,TRBJ2-7,.,TRBV21-1,CASRYDRGSFYEQYF,TGTGCCAGCAGGTACGACAGGGGAAGTTTCTACGAGCAGTACTTC
.,TRBJ1-1,.,TRBV18,CASSPVTGNTEAFF,TGTGCCAGCTCACCCGTGACAGGGAACACTGAAGCTTTCTTT
.,TRBJ2-3,TRBD2,TRBV7-2,CASSLGVAGGLGDTQYF,TGTGCCAGCAGCTTAGGAGTAGCGGGGGGCCTGGGGGATACGCAGTATTTT
.,TRBJ2-5,.,TRBV7-7,CASSPGQQETQYF,TGTGCCAGCAGCCCCGGACAGCAAGAGACCCAGTACTTC
.,TRBJ1-6,.,TRBV6-5,CASSSPSRGPSPLHF,TGTGCCAGCAGTTCACCCAGCAGGGGCCCATCACCCCTCCACTTT
.,TRBJ1-5,.,TRBV6-6,CASSVRRGQPQHF,TGTGCCAGCAGTGTCCGCCGCGGTCAGCCCCAGCATTTT
few,TRBJ1-4,TRBD1,TRBV29-1,CSVVWAGGEKLFF,TGCAGCGTTGTATGGGCAGGGGGCGAAAAACTGTTTTTT
.,TRBJ2-7,.,TRBV2,CASYSGTGAYEQYF,TGTGCCAGTTATTCAGGGACGGGAGCCTACGAGCAGTACTTC
.,TRBJ2-7,TRBD1,TRBV5-1,CASSLVGTGAEEQYF,TGCGCCAGCAGCTTGGTAGGGACAGGGGCGGAAGAGCAGTACTTC
once,TRBJ1-2,.,TRBV7-9,CASSLAQREGGYTF,TGTGCCAGCAGCTTAGCCCAAAGGGAAGGTGGCTACACCTTC
few,TRBJ2-3,TRBD2,TRBV7-2,CASSPSGGGAGDTQYF,TGTGCCAGCAGCCCTTCTGGCGGGGGGGCGGGAGATACGCAGTATTTT
.,TRBJ1-4,TRBD1,TRBV4-3,CASSQVSGTGGKVKLFF,TGCGCCAGCAGCCAAGTCTCAGGGACAGGGGGCAAAGTGAAACTGTTTTTT
.,TRBJ2-2,.,TRBV7-2,CASSFPGVRELFF,TGTGCCAGCAGCTTCCCAGGGGTCCGGGAGCTGTTTTTT
few,TRBJ2-3,TRBD2,TRBV10-3,CAIGPPEGLARDTQYF,TGTGCCATCGGGCCCCCCGAGGGACTAGCGAGGGATACGCAGTATTTT
few,TRBJ1-5,.,TRBV28,CASSQGSQPQHF,TGTGCCAGCAGTCAGGGTAGCCAGCCCCAGCATTTT
.,TRBJ2-7,.,TRBV19,CASRNTGIQGEQYF,TGTGCCAGTAGAAATACGGGGATCCAAGGCGAGCAGTACTTC
.,TRBJ1-4,.,TRBV20-1,CSARSDEKLFF,TGCAGTGCTAGATCAGATGAAAAACTGTTTTTT
.,TRBJ2-7,TRBD1,TRBV7-2,CASSRASGTVAYEQYF,TGTGCCAGCAGCCGCGCCTCCGGGACAGTCGCCTACGAGCAGTACTTC
few,TRBJ1-2,.,TRBV18,CASLADRTQGYTF,TGTGCCAGCTTGGCTGACAGGACCCAGGGCTACACCTTC
few,TRBJ2-3,TRBD2,TRBV10-3,CAISAGLAADTQYF,TGTGCCATCAGCGCCGGACTAGCGGCAGATACGCAGTATTTT
many,TRBJ2-1,.,TRBV13,CASSPGTYNEQFF,TGTGCCAGCAGCCCCGGGACGTACAATGAGCAGTTCTTC
few,TRBJ1-5,.,TRBV5-8,CASSLTGQSNQPQHF,TGTGCCAGCAGCTTGACTGGACAGTCAAATCAGCCCCAGCATTTT
.,TRBJ1-2,.,TRBV7-9,CASSLDLQPPKDGYTF,TGTGCCAGCAGCTTAGACTTACAGCCCCCAAAGGATGGCTACACCTTC